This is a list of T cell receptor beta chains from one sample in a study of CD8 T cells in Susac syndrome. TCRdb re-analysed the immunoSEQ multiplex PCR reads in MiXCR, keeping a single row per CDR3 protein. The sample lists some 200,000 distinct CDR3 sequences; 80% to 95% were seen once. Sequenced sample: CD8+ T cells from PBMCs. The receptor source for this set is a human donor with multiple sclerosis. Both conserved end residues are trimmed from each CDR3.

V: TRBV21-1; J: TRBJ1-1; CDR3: ASIHSRAPRNTEAF
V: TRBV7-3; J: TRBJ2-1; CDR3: ASSDTLAGGSYNEQF
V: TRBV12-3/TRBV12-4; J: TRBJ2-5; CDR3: ASSPPSRETQY
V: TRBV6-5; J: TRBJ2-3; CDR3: ASSWEGAEDTQY
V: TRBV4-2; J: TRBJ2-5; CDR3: ASSRVRGGSQETQY
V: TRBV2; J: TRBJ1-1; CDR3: ASRGTIQGKTEAF
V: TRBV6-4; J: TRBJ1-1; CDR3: ASSAGLGSTEAF
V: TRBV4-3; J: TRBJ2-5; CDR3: ASSQRQRGETQY
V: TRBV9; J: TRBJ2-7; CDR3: ASSVGQGGDEQY
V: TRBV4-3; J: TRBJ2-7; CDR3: ASSPMPGQIAYEQY
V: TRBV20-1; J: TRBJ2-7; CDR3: SARDRTGEWEQY
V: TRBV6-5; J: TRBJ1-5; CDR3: ASRDRIDQPQH
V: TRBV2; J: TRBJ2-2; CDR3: ASTGIIGQLTGELF
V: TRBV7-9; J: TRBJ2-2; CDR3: ASSLAGDPTGELF
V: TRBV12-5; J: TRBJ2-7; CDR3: ASGPDSYEQY
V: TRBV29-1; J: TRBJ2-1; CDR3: SAQGTSLYNEQF
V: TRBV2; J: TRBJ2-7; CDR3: ASSEGTATYEQY
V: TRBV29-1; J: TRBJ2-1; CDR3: SVEGGLARPGANEQF
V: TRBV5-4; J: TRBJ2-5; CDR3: ASSLAGGQETQY
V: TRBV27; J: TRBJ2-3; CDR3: ASSLFRAAGSGLRDTQY
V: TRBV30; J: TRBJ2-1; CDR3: AWSTGGNEQF
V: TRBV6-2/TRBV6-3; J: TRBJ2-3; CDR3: ATSLGSSTDTQY
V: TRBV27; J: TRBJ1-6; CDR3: ASSFSVGGSPLH
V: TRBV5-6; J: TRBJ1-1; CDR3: ASSSVFNPGEAF
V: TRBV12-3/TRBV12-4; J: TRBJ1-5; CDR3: ASTLGHPYQPQH
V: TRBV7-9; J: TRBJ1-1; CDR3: ASSGSIWDRVGAEAF
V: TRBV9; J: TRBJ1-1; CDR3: ASSEGNPGNTEAF
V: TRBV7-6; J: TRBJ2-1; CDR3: ASSSAGLASYNEQF
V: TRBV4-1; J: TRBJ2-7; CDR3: ASSQRDRGLDEQY
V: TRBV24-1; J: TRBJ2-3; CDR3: ATSAFSGWGDTQY
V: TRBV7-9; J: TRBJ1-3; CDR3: ASSLGDTIY
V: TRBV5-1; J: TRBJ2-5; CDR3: ASSLGLAGPMSGETQY
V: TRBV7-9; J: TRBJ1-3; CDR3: ASSGTGFSGNTIY
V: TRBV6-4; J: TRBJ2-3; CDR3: ASSQAGSHSTDTQY
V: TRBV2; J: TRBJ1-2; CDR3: ASENDSQYGYT
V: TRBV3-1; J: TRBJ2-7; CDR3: ASSQDSSGRYEQY
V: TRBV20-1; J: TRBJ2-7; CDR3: SAMDRGGEQY
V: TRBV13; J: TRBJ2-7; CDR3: ASSSSGTASYEQY
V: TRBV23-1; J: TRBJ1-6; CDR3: ASSQSGGSYNSPLH
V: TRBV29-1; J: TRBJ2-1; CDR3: SVWGGNDDEQF
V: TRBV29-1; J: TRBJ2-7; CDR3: SVVGLGRSSYEQY
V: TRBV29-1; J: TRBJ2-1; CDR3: SVEGTSETLPSYNEQF
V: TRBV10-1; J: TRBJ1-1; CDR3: ARGSNTEAF
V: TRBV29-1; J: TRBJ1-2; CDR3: SVVAGDGGYT
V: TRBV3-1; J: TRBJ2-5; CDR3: ASSRPDRGLEETQY
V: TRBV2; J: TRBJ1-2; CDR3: ASSEGRIYGYT
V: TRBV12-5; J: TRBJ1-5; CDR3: ASGLGGGNQPQH
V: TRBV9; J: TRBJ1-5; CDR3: ASSTQAGEPQH
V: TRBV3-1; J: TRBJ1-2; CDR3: ASSQDFLGYT
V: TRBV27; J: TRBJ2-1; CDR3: ASETGDNEQF